Following are 24 T cell receptor beta chains from one sample sequenced in a study of monozygotic twins with inflammatory bowel disease. Reanalyzing the 5' RACE reads, TCRdb keeps one entry per CDR3 protein, without DNA. This repertoire comprises over 150,000 distinct CDR3 sequences; its ten largest clones make up 2.8%. The sequenced sample consisted of blood. Every receptor here comes from a human donor with ulcerative colitis or Crohn's disease, or a healthy co-twin of an affected twin (not recorded which).

The chain links TRBV5-1 to TRBJ2-5; TCRdb's D gene call, TRBD1, goes unchecked for lack of DNA. The CDR3 spans 14 residues. CDR1 is SGHRS, CDR2 YFSETQ, per germline. CDR3: CATRMTVSQETQYF.

This chain joins TRBV4-3 and TRBJ2-1. The germline V gene encodes CDR1 LGHNA and CDR2 YSLEER. The CDR3 runs to 15 residues. CDR3 loop: CASSQDLSSYNEQFF.

The chain combines TRBV11-2 with TRBJ2-3; TCRdb indicates TRBD1, and absent DNA this call remains unverified. The germline V gene encodes CDR1 SGHAT and CDR2 FQNNGV. The CDR3 totals 13 residues. The CDR3 region is CASSSGQGNTQYF.

The V and J genes are TRBV20-1 and TRBJ1-6. Germline loops: CDR1 DFQATT, CDR2 SNEGSKA (reference sequence). The CDR3 sequence is 15 residues long. The CDR3 sequence is CSAPRGGSYNSPLHF.

The chain carries TRBV5-1 and TRBJ1-5; TCRdb's assignment of TRBD1 cannot be checked, as there is no DNA. Germline assignment: CDR1 SGHRS and CDR2 YFSETQ. The CDR3 contains 14 residues. The CDR3 sequence: CASSEDRSNQPQHF.

The chain joins TRBV30 to TRBJ1-1; TCRdb gives TRBD1 as the D gene, but with no DNA this cannot be confirmed. The V gene's germline CDR1 is GTSNPN and CDR2 SVGIG (reference sequence). The CDR3 runs to 15 residues. The CDR3 reads CAWRLVGQGNTEAFF.

The chain employs TRBV6-5 and TRBJ2-5; TCRdb picks TRBD1, but there is no DNA to check that call. Germline lookup yields CDR1 MNHEY and CDR2 SVGAGI. The CDR3 loop spans 18 amino acids. The CDR3 loop reads CASSYSQKAQEVQETQYF.

J is TRBJ2-5 and V is TRBV5-1; TCRdb lists TRBD2, though no DNA is available to test this call. Germline lookup yields CDR1 SGHRS and CDR2 YFSETQ. CDR3 length: 15 residues. The CDR3 is CASSRGSGTKETQYF.

The chain links TRBV5-5 to TRBJ2-7; TCRdb proposes TRBD1, but this gene call is untestable without DNA. Germline CDR1 SGHKS, CDR2 YYEKEE (reference sequence). The CDR3 covers 16 residues. The CDR3 sequence: CASSLEGQGEIDEQYF.

The V gene is TRBV12-3 or TRBV12-4, the J gene TRBJ2-2. This CDR3 has 11 residues. This CDR3 reads CASSFRGELFF.

This chain joins TRBV5-4 and TRBJ2-1; the TCRdb D gene call, TRBD1, has no DNA to confirm it. The CDR3 covers 15 residues. Looked up from germline, CDR1 is SGHNT and CDR2 is YYREEE (reference sequence). CDR3 amino acids: CASSFPPFDQGEQFF.

The V call is TRBV4-2, the J call TRBJ2-7. CDR1 and CDR2 (germline): LGHNA, YNFKEQ. CDR3 length equals 15 residues. The chain's CDR3 is CASSQVSLSEYEQYF.

This chain joins TRBV7-8 and TRBJ1-1. Per the germline V gene, CDR1 is SGHVS and CDR2 is FQNEAQ. CDR3 length: 14 residues. CDR3 sequence reads: CASSPWTKGTEAFF.

The gene calls are TRBV2 and TRBJ2-7; absent DNA, TCRdb's TRBD1 call cannot be checked. The CDR3 is made up of 13 amino acids. The germline CDR1 and CDR2 sequences are SNHLY and FYNNEI. CDR3 loop: CASRETQGLEQYF.

The rearrangement links TRBV7-7 to TRBJ2-1; TCRdb gives TRBD1 as the D gene, but with no DNA this cannot be confirmed. Per the germline V gene, CDR1 is SSHAT and CDR2 is FNYEAQ (reference sequence). This CDR3 is built from 13 residues. The CDR3 sequence: CASSEGGLARPFF. The whole variable domain, filled in from reference TRBV7-7 and TRBJ2-1, reads GAGVSQSPRYKVTKRGQDVTLRCDPISSHATLYWYQQALGQGPEFLTYFNYEAQPDKSGLPSDRFSAERPEGSISTLTIQRTEQRDSAMYRCASSEGGLARPFFGPGTRLTVL.

The rearrangement uses TRBV7-9 and TRBJ2-1; the D gene TCRdb calls, TRBD2, cannot be checked with no DNA. The germline CDR1 and CDR2 sequences are SEHNR and FQNEAQ (reference sequence). The CDR3 sequence is 13 residues long. CDR3 sequence reads: CASSPRSLDGQFF.

J is TRBJ2-7 and V is TRBV7-9. CDR1 and CDR2 (germline): SEHNR, FQNEAQ (reference sequence). This CDR3 comprises 14 residues. CDR3 loop: CASSSETGSYEQYF.

V usage is TRBV9 and J usage is TRBJ2-1; TCRdb lists TRBD1, though no DNA is available to test this call. This CDR3 is built from 15 residues. Germline V gene lookup returns CDR1 SGDLS and CDR2 YYNGEE. This CDR3 is CASSVRDISYNEQFF.

This chain connects TRBV6-5 to TRBJ2-2; TCRdb's assignment of TRBD1 cannot be checked, as there is no DNA. Germline V gives CDR1 MNHEY, CDR2 SVGAGI. This CDR3 has 15 amino acids. CDR3 amino acids: CASSYSMPGTGELFF.

The chain has TRBV28 and TRBJ2-3; lacking DNA, the TRBD2 call made by TCRdb goes unchecked. There are 16 residues in the CDR3. In germline, CDR1 is MDHEN, CDR2 SYDVKM. CDR3 protein: CASSFLTSGSTDTQYF.

V is TRBV12-3 or TRBV12-4 and J is TRBJ1-2; TCRdb's D call, TRBD1, is unchecked because there is no DNA. The length of the CDR3 is 13 residues. CDR3 amino acids: CASSLTDSYGYTF.

The chain couples TRBV20-1 to TRBJ1-1. Germline assignment: CDR1 DFQATT and CDR2 SNEGSKA (reference sequence). The CDR3 covers 15 residues. CDR3 region: CSASPYKKPNTEAFF.

The genes are TRBV12-3 or TRBV12-4 and TRBJ2-1; TCRdb's D call of TRBD2 is untestable without DNA. The length of the CDR3 is 16 residues. This chain's CDR3 is CASTPTGTSAFNEQFF.

The CDR3 loop is CASSFLTGGDGELFF. The chain couples TRBV7-3 to TRBJ2-2; checking the TCRdb D call of TRBD1 is not possible without DNA. This CDR3 spans 15 amino acids. Germline-derived CDR1 and CDR2 are SGHTA and FQGTGA.